These 22 T cell receptor beta chains were all obtained from the same sample, sequenced in a study of STAT5B mutations in CD4+ large granular lymphocyte leukemia. The repertoire was sequenced with immunoSEQ multiplex PCR; TCRdb's copy has only in-frame clones and lacks some. The data contain nearly 35,000 clones, more than 60% of them seen just once; the ten biggest clones take up 2% to 3%. Sequenced: CD4+ T cells from blood buffy coats. All receptors come from a human donor in good health.

CDR3 sequence reads: CASSEVLSSYNEQFF. For the CDR3, the DNA is TGTGCCAGCAGTGAAGTGTTGAGCTCCTACAATGAGCAGTTCTTC. V usage is TRBV6-1 and J usage is TRBJ2-1; D is ambiguous. This CDR3 region has 15 residues. Germline CDR1 MNHNS, CDR2 SASEGT. The V and J ends lost 1 base and 0 bases respectively, with 7 bases between them.

The chain links TRBV6-1 to TRBJ1-5, with TRBD1 matching 8 bases. Losses at the gene ends were 7 bases for V and 4 bases for J; bases not matched to a gene: 9. Per germline, CDR1 MNHNS and CDR2 SASEGT. The CDR3 sequence is 15 residues long. The CDR3 region is CASNHWTGTNQPQHF. The CDR3 nucleotides read TGTGCCAGCAACCACTGGACAGGGACAAATCAGCCCCAGCATTTT.

This clone was seen only once. This chain joins TRBV19 and TRBJ2-3; 9 nucleotides line up with TRBD1. The CDR3 loop spans 16 amino acids. Trimming took 6 bases from V and 2 from J; bases not matched to a gene: 9. CDR1 LNHDA and CDR2 SQIVND come from the germline V gene (reference sequence). This chain's CDR3 is CASSLGTGLNTDTQYF. The CDR3 DNA reads TGTGCCAGTAGCCTGGGGACAGGGCTGAACACAGATACGCAGTATTTT.

This clone was found once. J is TRBJ2-7 and V is TRBV11-3; 7 positions match TRBD1. Trimming cost V 5 bases and J 5 bases; bases outside gene matches: 3. This CDR3 contains 12 residues. CDR1 and CDR2 (germline): SGHNT, YENEEA. Here the CDR3 reads CASSNTGDEQYF. For the CDR3, the DNA is TGTGCCAGCAGCAACACAGGGGACGAGCAGTACTTC.

This chain connects TRBV4-1 to TRBJ2-3; no reliable D call. V was trimmed by 1 base and J by 2 bases, leaving 7 bases between them. The CDR3 runs 14 residues. Germline assignment: CDR1 MGHRA and CDR2 YSYEKL. DNA of the CDR3: TGCGCCAGCAGCCAAGCTATTACCACAGATACGCAGTATTTT. This encodes CASSQAITTDTQYF.

Here the CDR3 reads CASRDTGGYEKLFF. The CDR3 nucleotides read TGCGCCAGTCGCGACACGGGGGGCTATGAAAAACTGTTTTTT. The rearrangement uses TRBV5-1 and TRBJ1-4; possibly TRBD1 for D (6 bases). Trimming left V 8 bases short and J 6 bases short, with 17 bases between. The CDR3 has 14 amino acids. Germline V gene sequence: CDR1 SGHRS, CDR2 YFSETQ.

This chain connects TRBV6-1 to TRBJ1-1; TRBD1 matches 9 bases. CDR1 MNHNS and CDR2 SASEGT come from the germline V gene. The CDR3 totals 13 residues. Trimming removed 2 bases from V and 11 bases from J; junction bases left unmatched: 6. For the CDR3, the DNA is TGTGCCAGCAGTGAACTGACAGGGGGACTGGCTTTCTTT. Its protein product is CASSELTGGLAFF.

The chain recombines TRBV7-8 with TRBJ1-4; D might be TRBD1 (5 bases). The CDR3 length is 17 residues. With 1 base removed from V and 2 bases from J, the gap between germline ends came to 14 bases. The germline V gene encodes CDR1 SGHVS and CDR2 FQNEAQ. In nucleotides, the CDR3 is TGTGCCAGCAGCTTAGATCCGGGGGGATCGACTAATGAAAAACTGTTTTTT. Protein product: CASSLDPGGSTNEKLFF.

The gene calls are TRBV2 and TRBJ1-5; D call uncertain. Germline V CDR1 and CDR2: SNHLY, FYNNEI. The ends were cut back, 7 bases at V and 0 bases at J, with 13 bases in the middle. This CDR3 is built from 15 residues. CDR3 coding DNA: TGTGCCAGCAATGCAGTTGGCGGTAGCAATCAGCCCCAGCATTTT. Its translation is CASNAVGGSNQPQHF.

This rearrangement joins TRBV29-1 to TRBJ1-5, with a possible D match to TRBD1 (5 bases). With 1 base removed from V and 11 bases from J, the gap between germline ends came to 12 bases. The length of the CDR3 is 12 residues. Germline V gives CDR1 SQVTM, CDR2 ANQGSEA. CDR3 protein: CSVEGGEGSQHF. CDR3 bases: TGCAGCGTTGAAGGGGGGGAAGGATCCCAGCATTTT.

This clone was found a few times. The chain couples TRBV27 to TRBJ1-1, with 10 bases matching TRBD1. The CDR3 covers 14 residues. Unmatched junction bases numbered 4, after V lost 5 bases and J lost 4 bases. Germline lookup yields CDR1 MNHEY and CDR2 SMNVEV (reference sequence). CDR3 amino acids: CASSLRDRGTEAFF. In DNA form, the CDR3 reads TGTGCCAGCAGTCTCCGGGACAGGGGCACTGAAGCTTTCTTT.

The rearrangement uses TRBV2 and TRBJ2-5; 10 nucleotides align to TRBD1. The J call may be mistaken, given a closer DNA end match to TRBJ2-7. This CDR3 region has 13 residues. CDR1 is SNHLY, CDR2 FYNNEI, per germline. CDR3 sequence: CASSRDRGYEQYF. The DNA for the CDR3 is TGTGCCAGCAGCCGGGACAGGGGCTACGAGCAGTACTTC.

The chain joins TRBV4-1 to TRBJ1-1, with TRBD1 matching over 9 bases. The length of the CDR3 is 16 residues. Germline lookup yields CDR1 MGHRA and CDR2 YSYEKL. The trim removed 4 bases at V and 0 bases at J, leaving 6 bases unmatched. This chain's CDR3 is CASSPHRTGVNTEAFF. The CDR3 DNA sequence: TGCGCCAGCAGCCCCCACCGGACAGGGGTGAACACTGAAGCTTTCTTT.

This rearrangement joins TRBV6-6 to TRBJ1-4; D gene uncertain. CDR1 MNHNY and CDR2 SVGAGI come from the germline V gene (reference sequence). The ends were cut back, 6 bases at V and 6 bases at J, with 14 bases in the middle. This CDR3 contains 14 residues. For the CDR3, the DNA is TGTGCCAGCAGGGTGGAGGGTTTCGATGAAAAACTGTTTTTT. This sequence encodes CASRVEGFDEKLFF.

The chain combines TRBV5-4 with TRBJ2-3; 7 bases line up with TRBD2. The CDR3 sequence is 15 residues long. With 0 bases clipped from V and 11 bases from J, the junction kept 12 bases outside the gene matches. Germline V gene sequence: CDR1 SGHNT, CDR2 YYREEE (reference sequence). CDR3 amino acids: CASSLVLGGKREQYF. Written as DNA, the CDR3 is TGTGCCAGCAGCTTGGTGTTGGGGGGGAAGAGGGAGCAGTATTTT.

The rearrangement links TRBV7-9 to TRBJ1-2; D unresolved. Germline V gene sequence: CDR1 SEHNR, CDR2 FQNEAQ (reference sequence). The CDR3 spans 15 residues. The V and J ends lost 0 bases and 0 bases respectively, with 8 bases between them. In DNA, the CDR3 is TGTGCCAGCAGCTTAGCCCGGACCTCTAACTATGGCTACACCTTC. It is translated as CASSLARTSNYGYTF.

The rearrangement uses TRBV14 and TRBJ2-1, with TRBD2 identical over 7 bases. The V segment lost 3 bases and the J segment 6 bases; nucleotides outside the gene matches: 8. This CDR3 spans 15 amino acids. From germline, CDR1 is SGHDN and CDR2 FVKESK. The CDR3 DNA reads as TGTGCCAGCAGCCACGGGACTAACTGGATCAATGAGCAGTTCTTC. Amino acids: CASSHGTNWINEQFF.

V usage is TRBV10-3 and J usage is TRBJ2-7; D might be TRBD1 or TRBD2, each matching 5 bases. The germline V and J ends were trimmed by 8 bases and 6 bases, with 14 bases remaining between them. This CDR3 comprises 12 residues. The germline V gene encodes CDR1 ENHRY and CDR2 SYGVKD. In nucleotides, the CDR3 is TGTGCCATCTGGGACCGAGACGGCGAGCAGTACTTC. It yields the protein CAIWDRDGEQYF.

The chain joins TRBV11-2 to TRBJ2-1, with D possibly matching TRBD2 (6 bases). Trimming removed 0 bases at V and 12 bases at J, with 12 bases between. The CDR3 sequence is 13 residues long. Germline V gene sequence: CDR1 SGHAT, CDR2 FQNNGV. The CDR3 DNA sequence: TGTGCCAGCAGCTTAGATCGGTCCGGGGGGCAGTTCTTC. Translation gives CASSLDRSGGQFF.

This clone was found once. The gene calls are TRBV18 and TRBJ2-7, with 8 bases aligning to TRBD1. Trimming cost V 5 bases and J 2 bases; bases outside gene matches: 8. The CDR3 sequence is 15 residues long. CDR1 KGHSH and CDR2 LQKENI come from the germline V gene. CDR3 DNA: TGTGCCAGCTCAGCAGACAGGGGCAGTCCCTACGAGCAGTACTTC. This sequence encodes CASSADRGSPYEQYF.

This chain connects TRBV5-6 to TRBJ1-2; D unresolved. Trimming cost V 0 bases and J 3 bases, with 12 bases left between them. The CDR3 is made up of 15 amino acids. CDR1 is SGHDT, CDR2 YYEEEE, per germline. This CDR3 reads CASSLGGAEDYGYTF. The CDR3 coding sequence is TGTGCCAGCAGCTTGGGAGGTGCAGAAGACTATGGCTACACCTTC.

The gene calls are TRBV18 and TRBJ2-5; D possibly corresponds to TRBD1 (6 bases). The CDR3 is made up of 16 amino acids. V gave up 0 bases and J gave up 5 bases, with 16 bases separating them. CDR1 is KGHSH and CDR2 is LQKENI in the germline V gene. The CDR3 region is CASSPPGGPQGETQYF. In nucleotides, the CDR3 is TGTGCCAGCTCACCACCCGGTGGGCCCCAGGGGGAGACCCAGTACTTC.